A selection of T cell receptor beta chains follows, all from one sample in a study of blood T cells in healthy people across ages. TCRdb reprocessed the 5' RACE reads with MiXCR, giving one entry per CDR3 protein. The profile shows under 750,000 distinct CDR3 sequences, more than 45% of them singletons. Source material: blood. The source of these receptors is an older man in good health. Both conserved end residues are part of each CDR3. D genes are given only for firm matches. The size entry is marked missing in some rows and otherwise reads once, few, many or a size class.

V	D	J	size	DNA	CDR3
TRBV6-5	-	TRBJ2-2	-	TGTGCCAGCACCCGGTCGAACACCGGGGAGCTGTTTTTT	CASTRSNTGELFF
TRBV6-2/TRBV6-3	-	TRBJ2-3	-	-	CASTTGFNEQYFGPGTSTDTQYF
TRBV12-3/TRBV12-4	-	TRBJ2-4	-	TGTGCCAGCAATTTTGGAACCCAAAACATTCAGTACTTC	CASNFGTQNIQYF
TRBV7-2	-	TRBJ2-1	-	TGTGCCAGCAGTTCGCCAGGGACCGAGGATAGGAATGAGCAGTTCTTC	CASSSPGTEDRNEQFF
TRBV15	TRBD1	TRBJ2-3	-	TGTGCCACCAGTGCAAGACAGGGGGTTAGCACAGATACGCAGTATTTT	CATSARQGVSTDTQYF
TRBV29-1	-	TRBJ2-5	few	TGCAGCGTTCTCGTCCTGGCTGAGCAGTACTTC	CSVLVLAEQYF
TRBV7-2	-	TRBJ1-1	-	TGTGCCAGCTCGTTTCAGGGCGGGCACACTGAAGCTTTCTTT	CASSFQGGHTEAFF
TRBV20-1	-	TRBJ2-1	-	TGCAGTGCTACCAATGAGCAGTTCTTC	CSATNEQFF
TRBV6-6	-	TRBJ2-4	-	TGTGCCAGTGCGGGTGGGGGAGTACTTCAGTACTTC	CASAGGGVLQYF
TRBV29-1	TRBD2	TRBJ2-1	-	TGCAGCGGATGTACTACCTATAGCGGGAGGACCTACAATGAGCAGTTCTTC	CSGCTTYSGRTYNEQFF
TRBV5-1	TRBD2	TRBJ2-7	few	TGCGCCAGCAGCGCTAGCGGGGGTTCCGCCTACGAGCAGTACTTC	CASSASGGSAYEQYF
TRBV14	TRBD2	TRBJ2-7	few	TGTGCCAGCAGCCAATTCCGTGGACTAGCGGGAGAGCAGTACTTC	CASSQFRGLAGEQYF
TRBV11-2	TRBD2	TRBJ2-5	-	TGTGCCAGCAGCTCTCGGGGGGGCGTTATAGAGACCCAGTACTTC	CASSSRGGVIETQYF
TRBV7-9	-	TRBJ2-3	few	TGTGCCAGCAGCCGGGACTCAGATACGCAGTATTTT	CASSRDSDTQYF
TRBV7-3	-	TRBJ2-1	-	TGTGCCACCCAAGCGGAAACATGGCACAATGAGCAGTTCTTC	CATQAETWHNEQFF
TRBV10-3	-	TRBJ1-1	-	TGTGCCATCAGTGAGTCAACGGCCACAGGAGCTTTCTTT	CAISESTATGAFF
TRBV20-1	TRBD2	TRBJ2-5	-	TGCAGTGCATCGACACCGGGAGGGCCAGGGGATGAGCAGTACTTC	CSASTPGGPGDEQYF
TRBV9	TRBD1	TRBJ2-7	-	TGTGCCAGCAGCGAGGGGACAGGGGTGTTTTACGAGCAGTACTTC	CASSEGTGVFYEQYF
TRBV6-2/TRBV6-3	-	TRBJ2-7	few	TGTGCCAGCAGTTACGCCCCTTCGGGGGCCGAAGCGTACGAGCAGTACTTC	CASSYAPSGAEAYEQYF
TRBV7-9	TRBD1	TRBJ2-5	-	TGTGCCAGCAGCTTACGGCCAGGGGGCCGCGATGAGCAGTACTTC	CASSLRPGGRDEQYF
TRBV9	TRBD1	TRBJ1-2	-	TGTGCCAGCAGCGTAGCTGCAACGACAGGGGCGTATGGCTACACCTTC	CASSVAATTGAYGYTF
TRBV3-1	TRBD2	TRBJ2-5	-	TGTGCCAGCAGCCAGATAGCGGGAGGAGGCCAAGAGACCCAGTACTTC	CASSQIAGGGQETQYF
TRBV6-2/TRBV6-3	-	TRBJ1-5	-	TGTGCCAGCAGCGACCTGTTAGGAAATTTTAGGCAGCCCCAGCATTTT	CASSDLLGNFRQPQHF
TRBV24-1	-	TRBJ2-7	-	TGTGCCACCAGACCGGGACGGCCAAACGAGCAGTACTTC	CATRPGRPNEQYF
TRBV9	-	TRBJ1-1	-	TGTGCCAGCAGCTTGGACGGAACACTGGCTGAAGCTTTCTTT	CASSLDGTLAEAFF
TRBV6-6	TRBD1	TRBJ1-1	many	TGTGCCAGCAAAGAGGGGGCGCAGGACACTGAAGCTTTCTTT	CASKEGAQDTEAFF
TRBV7-2	-	TRBJ1-2	-	TGTGCCAGCAGCTTAGTAAAAGGCTACACCTTC	CASSLVKGYTF
TRBV12-3/TRBV12-4	-	TRBJ1-2	-	TGTGCCAGCAGTTTAGAGGCAACAGGAGACTATGGCTACACCTTC	CASSLEATGDYGYTF
TRBV6-6	-	TRBJ1-5	few	TGTGCCAGCGGACTTGGGGGTAGCAATCAGCCCCAGCATTTT	CASGLGGSNQPQHF
TRBV12-3/TRBV12-4	-	TRBJ2-3	-	TGTGCCAGCAGTGCCCGGGGACGTGGGGGGGATACGCAGTATTTT	CASSARGRGGDTQYF
TRBV7-2	TRBD2	TRBJ2-1	-	TGTGCCAGCAGCTTAGGGACTAGTCGGTACAATGAGCAGTTCTTC	CASSLGTSRYNEQFF
TRBV2	TRBD2	TRBJ2-1	-	TGTGCCAGCTCCGGGACTAGAGGTTTCGGGGAGCAGTTCTTC	CASSGTRGFGEQFF
TRBV5-5	TRBD1	TRBJ2-3	-	TGTGCCAGCAGCTTCTTGGACAGGGGATTGCAGTATTTT	CASSFLDRGLQYF
TRBV20-1	-	TRBJ2-7	-	TGCAGTGCTAGAAGTAGCGGATCCTACGAGCAGTACTTC	CSARSSGSYEQYF
TRBV5-1	-	TRBJ1-1	-	TGCGCCAGCACTCAAATCGGTTCTGAAGCTTTCTTT	CASTQIGSEAFF
TRBV6-2/TRBV6-3	TRBD2	TRBJ2-7	-	TGTGCCAGCAGTAGACCGGGAGGGTCTAGTCAGCAGTACTTC	CASSRPGGSSQQYF
TRBV20-1	-	TRBJ2-4	once	TGCGGTGCTAGTATGGTAGCCAAAAACATTCAGTACTTC	CGASMVAKNIQYF
TRBV11-1	TRBD1	TRBJ2-6	-	TGTGCCAGCAGCTTAGGCGACAGGGGGAGAGGATCCGGGGCCAACGTCCTGACTTTC	CASSLGDRGRGSGANVLTF
TRBV3-1	TRBD1	TRBJ2-7	many	TGTGCCAGCAGCTTTTCTCATCAGGGAAGGGGGCAGCAGTACTTC	CASSFSHQGRGQQYF
TRBV29-1	TRBD1	TRBJ2-5	many	TGCAGCGCCAATCCGGACAGGGGGCGAGAGACCCAGTACTTC	CSANPDRGRETQYF
TRBV6-4	TRBD2	TRBJ2-3	-	TGTGCCAGCAGTGACTCGACATGGACTAGCGGGCCAGGGGGGCACGGGACAGATACGCAGTATTTT	CASSDSTWTSGPGGHGTDTQYF